These 6 T cell receptor beta chains were all obtained from the same sample, sequenced in a study of T cells expressing NK-cell markers. TCRdb reprocessed the 5' RACE reads and keeps a single row for each CDR3 protein, giving no DNA. The sample data list over 150,000 distinct CDR3 sequences. The material sequenced was blood T cells: a sorted CD56 or NKG2C T cell subset, CD4+ or CD8+ T cells, or bulk PBMC T cells (not recorded which). The receptors were gathered from a man aged 18-75 years in good health.

This chain links TRBV18 with TRBJ2-4; TCRdb indicates TRBD1, and absent DNA this call remains unverified. In germline, CDR1 is KGHSH, CDR2 LQKENI. CDR3 length: 18 residues. The CDR3 sequence is CASSPGTDAILAKNIQYF.

This chain links TRBV12-3 or TRBV12-4 with TRBJ2-7; TCRdb outputs TRBD1, but without DNA this stays unchecked. The CDR3 extends over 14 amino acids. CDR3 amino acids: CASSRGQGGNEQYF.

The chain recombines TRBV12-3 or TRBV12-4 with TRBJ1-5; the TCRdb D gene call, TRBD1, has no DNA to confirm it. This CDR3 is built from 15 residues. The CDR3: CASSFGGQGNQPQHF.

V usage is TRBV7-9 and J usage is TRBJ1-1. Germline CDR1 reads SEHNR; CDR2 reads FQNEAQ (reference sequence). CDR3 length: 15 residues. This CDR3 reads CASSDGGRSLTEAFF.

The chain carries TRBV5-6 and TRBJ2-7; TCRdb selects TRBD1, and the lack of DNA leaves this call unchecked. CDR3 size: 14 residues. Germline assignment: CDR1 SGHDT and CDR2 YYEEEE. CDR3 residues: CASTVGRGSYEQYF.

The J gene is TRBJ2-2, the V gene TRBV5-1. Per germline, CDR1 SGHRS and CDR2 YFSETQ. The CDR3 is 15 residues long. CDR3 amino acids: CASSVLRSGTGELFF.